The 25 T cell receptor beta chains given below trace back to one sample, sequenced in a study of T cells in Graves' hyperthyroidism and ophthalmopathy. Using RNA transcripts as the source, TCR beta CDR3 regions were amplified. First-round RT-PCR with HTBI primers amplified the TCR CDR3 region. Each CDR3 protein gets one entry after TCRdb re-called the multiplex PCR reads with MiXCR. Of around 420,000 distinct CDR3 sequences in the sample, about an eighth are singletons; the top ten hold roughly 4.8%. Sequenced material: blood. The origin of the receptors is a woman aged 18 to 35 with Graves' hyperthyroidism.

This clonotype appeared a few times. The chain links TRBV18 to TRBJ1-5, with 9 bases fitting TRBD1. Germline loops: CDR1 KGHSH, CDR2 LQKENI. V shed 2 bases, J shed 6 bases, and the junction held 8 bases outside the gene matches. CDR3 size: 16 residues. The CDR3 reads CASSPAGQGISQPQHF. In nucleotides, the CDR3 is TGTGCCAGCTCACCAGCGGGACAGGGTATATCTCAGCCCCAGCATTTT.

The V call is TRBV6-1, the J call TRBJ1-3; 7 nucleotides match TRBD1. The CDR3 is 15 amino acids. V was clipped by 6 bases and J by 2 bases; unmatched bases: 7. The V gene's germline CDR1 is MNHNS and CDR2 SASEGT. The CDR3 DNA sequence: TGTGCCAGCAGAACAACCGGGACAGCTGGAAACACCATATATTTT. Its translation is CASRTTGTAGNTIYF.

Ten or more counts support this clonotype. The gene calls are TRBV5-6 and TRBJ1-4; 10 bases match TRBD1. V lost 0 bases, J lost 6 bases, and 2 bases stayed unmatched. The CDR3 extends over 15 amino acids. CDR1 is SGHDT and CDR2 is YYEEEE in the germline V gene. CDR3 residues: CASSLVGTGDEKLFF. The CDR3 DNA reads as TGTGCCAGCAGCTTGGTCGGGACAGGGGATGAAAAACTGTTTTTT.

The genes are TRBV12-3 or TRBV12-4 and TRBJ2-5, with TRBD1 identical over 7 bases. CDR3 size: 13 residues. The V segment lost 11 bases and the J segment 9 bases; nucleotides outside the gene matches: 15. Written as DNA, the CDR3 is TGTGCCGTAAGCGTAAAGGGGGCGCATCCCCAGTACTTC. This translates into CAVSVKGAHPQYF.

The chain recombines TRBV28 with TRBJ1-1, with 7 positions matching TRBD1. From germline, CDR1 is MDHEN and CDR2 SYDVKM. The ends lost 11 bases at V and 5 bases at J; junction bases unmatched: 8. This CDR3 spans 12 amino acids. Here the CDR3 reads CAGGAGGTEAFF. The CDR3, as DNA: TGTGCCGGGGGGGCAGGGGGAACTGAAGCTTTCTTT.

This clonotype appeared a few times. This sequence joins TRBV7-8 and TRBJ2-5; 8 bases match TRBD1. CDR1 SGHVS and CDR2 FQNEAQ come from the germline V gene. After removal of 3 bases from V and 5 bases from J, the junction contained 8 bases not matched to a gene. This CDR3 comprises 15 residues. This chain's CDR3 is CASSLGQGAYETQYF. DNA of the CDR3: TGTGCCAGCAGCTTGGGTCAGGGGGCCTACGAGACCCAGTACTTC.

There are many counts of this clonotype. The chain couples TRBV20-1 to TRBJ2-7; 10 positions match TRBD2. Germline-derived CDR1 and CDR2 are DFQATT and SNEGSKA (reference sequence). The CDR3 consists of 15 residues. J gave up 5 bases and V 3 bases, and 10 bases lay outside the gene matches. CDR3 protein: CSAREITSGINEQYF. CDR3 nucleotide sequence: TGCAGTGCTAGGGAGATTACTAGCGGGATCAACGAGCAGTACTTC.

Remarks on this clonotype: A read error may explain this, as a much larger clone is one base away. The chain couples TRBV12-3 or TRBV12-4 to TRBJ1-1; TRBD1 matches at 7 bases. The CDR3 loop spans 13 amino acids. J was trimmed by 4 bases and V by 4 bases; bases with no gene match: 3. CDR3 nucleotides: TGTGCCAGCAGTTACCACAGGGGCACTGAAGCTTTCTTT. It yields the protein CASSYHRGTEAFF.

CDR3 region: CASSLGQGRDEKLFF. CDR3 nucleotide sequence: TGCGCCAGCAGCCTAGGACAGGGGCGGGATGAAAAACTGTTTTTT. V is TRBV5-1 and J is TRBJ1-4, with TRBD1 identical over 9 bases. V was clipped by 4 bases and J by 6 bases; unmatched bases: 7. This CDR3 spans 15 amino acids. The V gene's germline CDR1 is SGHRS and CDR2 YFSETQ.

The chain recombines TRBV27 with TRBJ1-5; D might be TRBD1 (5 bases). V dropped 5 bases and J dropped 9 bases, with 17 bases sitting between them. In germline, CDR1 is MNHEY, CDR2 SMNVEV (reference sequence). This CDR3 has 14 amino acids. CDR3 residues: CASSGGGYPGPQHF. In DNA form, the CDR3 reads TGTGCCAGCAGTGGGGGGGGGTACCCCGGGCCCCAGCATTTT.

On this clonotype itself: One base away lies a much larger clone, so this may be a sequencing read error. The CDR3 DNA is TGTGCCTGGACATCACTAGTAAGCACAGATACGCAGTATTTT. It encodes CAWTSLVSTDTQYF. The chain has TRBV30 and TRBJ2-3; maybe TRBD2 (5 bases). The CDR3 contains 14 residues. Germline CDR1 reads GTSNPN; CDR2 reads SVGIG (reference sequence). The germline V and J ends were trimmed by 4 bases and 0 bases, with 11 bases remaining between them. The whole variable domain, remainder taken from reference TRBV30 and TRBJ2-3, is SQTIHQWPATLVQPVGSPLSLECTVEGTSNPNLYWYRQAAGRGLQLLFYSVGIGQISSEVPQNLSASRPQDRQFILSSKKLLLSDSGFYLCAWTSLVSTDTQYFGPGTRLTVL.

The table lists this clonotype with many counts. V is TRBV15 and J is TRBJ1-1; D is undetermined. Germline CDR1 LNHNV, CDR2 YYDKDF (reference sequence). Trimming stripped 3 bases from V and 5 bases from J, with 4 bases between. The CDR3 has 11 residues. The DNA for the CDR3 is TGTGCCACCAGCAGTGTGACTGAAGCTTTCTTT. Translated, it gives CATSSVTEAFF.

The gene calls are TRBV11-3 and TRBJ2-2; D is possibly TRBD1 (5 bases). V dropped 1 base and J dropped 0 bases, with 12 bases sitting between them. Germline V gene data show CDR1 as SGHNT and CDR2 as YENEEA. The length of the CDR3 is 17 residues. The CDR3 DNA sequence: TGTGCCAGCAGCTTAGGGGTACGGACAACGAACACCGGGGAGCTGTTTTTT. Its translation is CASSLGVRTTNTGELFF.

This clonotype was seen more than once but under ten times. The CDR3 loop reads CASTSGTGWSGANVLTF. DNA of the CDR3: TGTGCCAGCACCTCCGGGACAGGTTGGTCTGGGGCCAACGTCCTGACTTTC. The chain links TRBV27 to TRBJ2-6; 8 nucleotides agree with TRBD1. V dropped 7 bases and J dropped 1; count of bases not matched to a gene: 9. CDR3 length: 17 amino acids. In germline, CDR1 is MNHEY, CDR2 SMNVEV (reference sequence).

This chain's CDR3 is CASSPGGGDGVEKLFF. The CDR3 DNA reads as TGCGCCAGCAGCCCAGGGGGAGGGGATGGCGTTGAAAAACTGTTTTTT. The genes are TRBV4-1 and TRBJ1-4; 7 nucleotides match TRBD1. The CDR3 has 16 residues. The germline gives CDR1 MGHRA, CDR2 YSYEKL. The ends lost 4 bases at V and 7 bases at J; junction bases unmatched: 12.

This clonotype was seen many times. The gene calls are TRBV29-1 and TRBJ2-3; TRBD2 matches at 7 bases. With 6 bases clipped from V and 0 bases from J, the junction kept 12 bases outside the gene matches. Germline V lookup: CDR1 SQVTM, CDR2 ANQGSEA. The CDR3 is made up of 16 amino acids. The DNA for the CDR3 is TGCAGCGTGGCAGGGATGCGGGAGCGGAGCACAGATACGCAGTATTTT. Translating gives CSVAGMRERSTDTQYF.

This chain joins TRBV19 and TRBJ2-7, with TRBD2 identical over 13 bases. Germline trimming cut 7 bases from V and 3 bases from J; bases unmatched to any gene: 21. Germline V gene sequence: CDR1 LNHDA, CDR2 SQIVND (reference sequence). The CDR3 is 20 amino acids. This chain's CDR3 is CASIADGGLAGKYSNYEQYF. CDR3 DNA: TGTGCCAGTATCGCGGACGGGGGACTAGCGGGAAAGTACTCCAACTACGAGCAGTACTTC.

Comments on this clonotype: Given a much more abundant clone one base away, this may be a read error. J is TRBJ2-1 and V is TRBV12-3 or TRBV12-4; 11 bases align to TRBD1. This CDR3 contains 13 residues. Unmatched junction bases numbered 5, after V lost 5 bases and J lost 11 bases. CDR3 bases: TGTGCCAGCAGTGTGGGACAGGGGGGTAAGCAGTTCTTC. As protein: CASSVGQGGKQFF.

This clonotype was recorded at least ten times. The V and J genes are TRBV20-1 and TRBJ2-3; TRBD1 agrees at 12 bases. Germline-derived CDR1 and CDR2 are DFQATT and SNEGSKA (reference sequence). The CDR3 is 15 amino acids. V lost 0 bases to trimming and J lost 10 bases; unmatched junction nucleotides: 8. CDR3 DNA: TGCAGTGCTAGAGATGGGACAGGGGGCCCGGAAGCGCAGTATTTT. It is translated as CSARDGTGGPEAQYF.

This clonotype has a handful of counts. J is TRBJ1-1 and V is TRBV28; 8 bases agree with TRBD1. Germline CDR1 MDHEN, CDR2 SYDVKM. V dropped 6 bases and J dropped 7; count of bases not matched to a gene: 4. CDR3 length: 12 residues. The CDR3 is CASRPGGDEAFF. In nucleotides, the CDR3 is TGTGCCAGCAGGCCAGGGGGCGATGAAGCTTTCTTT.

This clonotype was detected a few times. The rearrangement joins TRBV6-5 to TRBJ1-2; D unresolved. The germline gives CDR1 MNHEY, CDR2 SVGAGI. The CDR3 spans 12 residues. V was shortened by 1 base and J by 7 bases, with 7 bases between the two germline ends. DNA for the CDR3: TGTGCCAGCAGTTACTTTGGTGGTGGCTACACCTTC. Amino acids: CASSYFGGGYTF.

This clonotype was observed many times. The CDR3 bases are TGTGCCAGCAGCAAAGGGGGCGTTCAATACAATGAGCAGTTCTTC. Translation: CASSKGGVQYNEQFF. The chain uses TRBV11-3 and TRBJ2-1, with 7 bases fitting TRBD1. The ends lost 5 bases at V and 4 bases at J; junction bases unmatched: 8. The length of the CDR3 is 15 residues. Germline V gene lookup returns CDR1 SGHNT and CDR2 YENEEA.

This clonotype was found many times. The gene calls are TRBV2 and TRBJ2-3; D is perhaps TRBD1 (5 bases). The germline V gene has CDR1 SNHLY and CDR2 FYNNEI. The V and J ends lost 7 bases and 3 bases respectively, with 8 bases between them. The CDR3 has 12 amino acids. This CDR3 reads CASNHRTDTQYF. The CDR3 DNA reads as TGTGCCAGCAACCACAGGACAGATACGCAGTATTTT.

This clonotype was seen repeatedly, ten times or more. V and J are TRBV5-6 and TRBJ1-2; D not certain. The CDR3 sequence is 14 residues long. V was cut by 4 bases and J by 0 bases, with 10 bases left in between. Germline CDR1 SGHDT, CDR2 YYEEEE. CDR3 in DNA: TGTGCCAGCAGCCCGACCCTTTCTAACTATGGCTACACCTTC. This translates into CASSPTLSNYGYTF.

The V call is TRBV7-2, the J call TRBJ2-1, with 11 bases aligning to TRBD2. Germline values: CDR1 SGHTA, CDR2 FQGNSA. The CDR3 spans 16 residues. J gave up 2 bases and V 6 bases, and 6 bases lay outside the gene matches. CDR3 loop: CASRPTSGSTYNEQFF. In DNA form, the CDR3 reads TGTGCCAGCAGACCCACTAGCGGGAGTACCTACAATGAGCAGTTCTTC.